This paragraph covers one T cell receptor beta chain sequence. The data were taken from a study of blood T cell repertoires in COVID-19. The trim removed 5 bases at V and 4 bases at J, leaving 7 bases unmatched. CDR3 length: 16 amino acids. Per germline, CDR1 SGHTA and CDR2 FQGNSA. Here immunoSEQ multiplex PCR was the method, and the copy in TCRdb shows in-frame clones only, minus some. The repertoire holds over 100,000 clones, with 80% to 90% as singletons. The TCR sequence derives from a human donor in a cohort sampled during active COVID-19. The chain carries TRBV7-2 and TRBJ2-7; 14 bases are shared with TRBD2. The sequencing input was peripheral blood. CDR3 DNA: TGTGCCAGCAGCCGGTCCGGGACTAGCGGGGGATACGAGCAGTACTTC. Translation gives CASSRSGTSGGYEQYF.